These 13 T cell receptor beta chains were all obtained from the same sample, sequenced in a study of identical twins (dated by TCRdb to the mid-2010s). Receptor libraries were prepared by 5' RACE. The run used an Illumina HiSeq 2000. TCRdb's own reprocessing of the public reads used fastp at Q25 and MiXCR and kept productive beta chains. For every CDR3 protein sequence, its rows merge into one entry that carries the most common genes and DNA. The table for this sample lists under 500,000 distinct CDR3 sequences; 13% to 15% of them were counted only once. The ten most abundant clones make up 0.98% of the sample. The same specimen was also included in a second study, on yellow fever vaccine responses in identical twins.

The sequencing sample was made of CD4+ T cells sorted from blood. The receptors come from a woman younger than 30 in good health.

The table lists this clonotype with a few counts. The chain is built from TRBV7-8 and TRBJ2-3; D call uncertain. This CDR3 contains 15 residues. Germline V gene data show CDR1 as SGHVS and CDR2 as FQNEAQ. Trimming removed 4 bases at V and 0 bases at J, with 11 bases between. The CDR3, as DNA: TGTGCCAGCAGCTCCGACATGCTAAGCACAGATACGCAGTATTTT. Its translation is CASSSDMLSTDTQYF.

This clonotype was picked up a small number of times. The CDR3 nucleotides are TGCGCCAGCAGCCCTAGACTAGCGGATGACAATGAGCAGTTCTTC. As protein: CASSPRLADDNEQFF. V usage is TRBV5-1 and J usage is TRBJ2-1; 9 bases fit TRBD2. Trimming took 4 bases from V and 5 from J; bases not matched to a gene: 7. The CDR3 loop spans 15 amino acids. Germline CDR1 reads SGHRS; CDR2 reads YFSETQ.

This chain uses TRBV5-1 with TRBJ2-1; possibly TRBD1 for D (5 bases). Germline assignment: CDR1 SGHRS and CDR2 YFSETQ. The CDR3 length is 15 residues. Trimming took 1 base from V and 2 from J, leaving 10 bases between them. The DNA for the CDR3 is TGCGCCAGCAGCTTGTACAGGCAGACCTACAATGAGCAGTTCTTC. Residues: CASSLYRQTYNEQFF.

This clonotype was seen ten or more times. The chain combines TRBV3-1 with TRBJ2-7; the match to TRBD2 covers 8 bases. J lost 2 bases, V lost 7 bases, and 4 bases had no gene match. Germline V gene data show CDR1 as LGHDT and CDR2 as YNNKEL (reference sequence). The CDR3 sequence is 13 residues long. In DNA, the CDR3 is TGTGCCAGCAACCTAGCGGGTACCTACGAGCAGTACTTC. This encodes CASNLAGTYEQYF.

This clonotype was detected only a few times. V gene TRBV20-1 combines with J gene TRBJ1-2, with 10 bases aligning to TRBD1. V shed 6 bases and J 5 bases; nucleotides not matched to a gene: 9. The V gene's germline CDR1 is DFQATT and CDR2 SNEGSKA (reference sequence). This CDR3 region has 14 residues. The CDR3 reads CSAVTGTGAYGYTF. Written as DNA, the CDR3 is TGCAGTGCGGTAACCGGGACAGGGGCTTATGGCTACACCTTC.

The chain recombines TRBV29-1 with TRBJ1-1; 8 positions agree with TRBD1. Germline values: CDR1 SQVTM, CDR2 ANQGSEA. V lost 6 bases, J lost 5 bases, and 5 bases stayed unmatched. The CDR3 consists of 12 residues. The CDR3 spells CSVRTGITEAFF. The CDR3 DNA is TGCAGCGTCCGGACAGGGATTACTGAAGCTTTCTTT.

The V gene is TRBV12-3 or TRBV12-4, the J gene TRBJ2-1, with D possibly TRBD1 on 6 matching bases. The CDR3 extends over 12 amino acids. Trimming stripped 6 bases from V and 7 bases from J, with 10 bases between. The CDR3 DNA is TGTGCCAGCAGACCAGGGGTTAATGAGCAGTTCTTC. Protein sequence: CASRPGVNEQFF.

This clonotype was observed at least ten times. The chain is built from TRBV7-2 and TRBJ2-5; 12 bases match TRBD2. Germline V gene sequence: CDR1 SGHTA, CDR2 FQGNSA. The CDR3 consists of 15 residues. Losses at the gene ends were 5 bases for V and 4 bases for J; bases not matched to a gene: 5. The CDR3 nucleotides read TGTGCCAGCAGCCGGGGGGGACTAGCGGGAGAGACCCAGTACTTC. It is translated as CASSRGGLAGETQYF.

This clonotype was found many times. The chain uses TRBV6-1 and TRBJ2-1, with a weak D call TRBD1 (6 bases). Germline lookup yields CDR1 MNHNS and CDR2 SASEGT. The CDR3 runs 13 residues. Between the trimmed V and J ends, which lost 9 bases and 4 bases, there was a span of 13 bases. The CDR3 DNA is TGTGCCAGTGCCGGGACACAATACAATGAGCAGTTCTTC. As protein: CASAGTQYNEQFF.

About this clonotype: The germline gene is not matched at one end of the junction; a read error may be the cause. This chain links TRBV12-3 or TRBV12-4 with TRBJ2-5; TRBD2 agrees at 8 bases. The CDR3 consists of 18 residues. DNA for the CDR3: TGTGCCTGCAGTCTGCGTGGGCAGTTAGCGGGGATAGAAGAGACCCAGTACTTC. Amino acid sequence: CACSLRGQLAGIEETQYF.

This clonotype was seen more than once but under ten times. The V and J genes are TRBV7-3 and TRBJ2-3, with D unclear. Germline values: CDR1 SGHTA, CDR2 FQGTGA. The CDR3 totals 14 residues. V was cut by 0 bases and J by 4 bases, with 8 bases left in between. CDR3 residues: CASSLTQAPDTQYF. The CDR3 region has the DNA TGTGCCAGCAGCTTAACTCAAGCTCCAGATACGCAGTATTTT.

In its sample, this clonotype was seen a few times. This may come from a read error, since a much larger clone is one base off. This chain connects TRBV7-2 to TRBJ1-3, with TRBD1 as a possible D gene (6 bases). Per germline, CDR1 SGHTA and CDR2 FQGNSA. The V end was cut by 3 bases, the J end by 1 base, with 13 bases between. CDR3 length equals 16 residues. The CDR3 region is CASSFEGGRSGNTIYF. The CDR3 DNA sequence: TGTGCCAGCAGCTTCGAGGGGGGCCGATCTGGAAACACCATATATTTT.

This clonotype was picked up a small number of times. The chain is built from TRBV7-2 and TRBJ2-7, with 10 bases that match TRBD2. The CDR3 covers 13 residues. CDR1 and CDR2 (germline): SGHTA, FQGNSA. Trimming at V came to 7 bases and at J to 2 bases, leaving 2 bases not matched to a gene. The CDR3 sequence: CASTAGGAYEQYF. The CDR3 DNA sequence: TGTGCCAGCACAGCGGGAGGGGCCTACGAGCAGTACTTC.